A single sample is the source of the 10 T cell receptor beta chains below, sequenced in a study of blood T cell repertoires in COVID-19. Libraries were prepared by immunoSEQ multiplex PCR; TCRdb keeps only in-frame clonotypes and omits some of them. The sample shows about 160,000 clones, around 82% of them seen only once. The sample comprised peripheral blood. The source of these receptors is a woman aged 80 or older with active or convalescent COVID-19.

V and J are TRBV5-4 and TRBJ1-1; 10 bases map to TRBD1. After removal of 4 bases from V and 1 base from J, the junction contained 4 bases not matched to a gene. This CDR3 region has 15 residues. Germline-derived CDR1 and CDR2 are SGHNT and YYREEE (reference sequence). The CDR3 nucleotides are TGTGCCAGCAGCGGGGGGACAGGGGAGAACACTGAAGCTTTCTTT. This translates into CASSGGTGENTEAFF.

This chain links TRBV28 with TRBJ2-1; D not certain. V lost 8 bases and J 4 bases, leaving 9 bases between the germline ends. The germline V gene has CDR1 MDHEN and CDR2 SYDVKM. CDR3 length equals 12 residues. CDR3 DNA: TGTGCCAGCTTCAGGCGTTACAATGAGCAGTTCTTC. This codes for CASFRRYNEQFF.

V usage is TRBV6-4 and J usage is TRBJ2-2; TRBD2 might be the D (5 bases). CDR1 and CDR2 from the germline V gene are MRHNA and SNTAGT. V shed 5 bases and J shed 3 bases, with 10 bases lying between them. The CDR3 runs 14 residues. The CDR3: CASSLEGDTGELFF. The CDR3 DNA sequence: TGTGCCAGCAGTCTCGAGGGAGACACCGGGGAGCTGTTTTTT.

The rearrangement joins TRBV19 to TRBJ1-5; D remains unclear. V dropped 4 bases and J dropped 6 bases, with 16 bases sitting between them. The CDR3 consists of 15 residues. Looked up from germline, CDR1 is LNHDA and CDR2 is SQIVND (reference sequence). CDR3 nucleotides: TGTGCCAGTAGTACAACCGGTGAGGGTCCTCAGCCCCAGCATTTT. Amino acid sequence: CASSTTGEGPQPQHF. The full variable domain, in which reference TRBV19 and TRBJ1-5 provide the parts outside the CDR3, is DGGITQSPKYLFRKEGQNVTLSCEQNLNHDAMYWYRQDPGQGLRLIYYSQIVNDFQKGDIAEGYSVSREKKESFPLTVTSAQKNPTAFYLCASSTTGEGPQPQHFGDGTRLSIL.

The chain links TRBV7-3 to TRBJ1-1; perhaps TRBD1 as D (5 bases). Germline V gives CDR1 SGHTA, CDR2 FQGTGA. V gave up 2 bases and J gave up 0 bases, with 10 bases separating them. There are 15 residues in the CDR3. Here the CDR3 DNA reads TGTGCCAGCAGCTTACAGGGCCCTTTGAACACTGAAGCTTTCTTT. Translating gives CASSLQGPLNTEAFF.

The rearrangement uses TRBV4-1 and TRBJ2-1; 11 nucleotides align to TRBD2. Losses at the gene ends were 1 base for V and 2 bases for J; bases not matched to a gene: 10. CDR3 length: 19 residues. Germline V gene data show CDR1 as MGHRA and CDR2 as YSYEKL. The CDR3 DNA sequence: TGCGCCAGCAGCCAAGTCTTACTAGCGGGAGCCTCGGCCTACAATGAGCAGTTCTTC. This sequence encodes CASSQVLLAGASAYNEQFF.

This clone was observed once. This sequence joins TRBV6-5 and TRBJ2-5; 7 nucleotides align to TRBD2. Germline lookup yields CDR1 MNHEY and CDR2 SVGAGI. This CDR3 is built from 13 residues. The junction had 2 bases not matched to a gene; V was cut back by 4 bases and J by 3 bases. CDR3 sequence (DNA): TGTGCCAGCAGTTGGACTAGAGAAGAGACCCAGTACTTC. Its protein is CASSWTREETQYF.

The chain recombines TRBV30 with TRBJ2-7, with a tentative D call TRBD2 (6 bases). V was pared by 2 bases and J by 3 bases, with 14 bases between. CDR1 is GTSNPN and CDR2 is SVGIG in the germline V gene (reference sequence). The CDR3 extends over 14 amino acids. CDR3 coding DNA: TGTGCCTGGAGTAAGGGACTCAGACTCTACGAGCAGTACTTC. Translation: CAWSKGLRLYEQYF.

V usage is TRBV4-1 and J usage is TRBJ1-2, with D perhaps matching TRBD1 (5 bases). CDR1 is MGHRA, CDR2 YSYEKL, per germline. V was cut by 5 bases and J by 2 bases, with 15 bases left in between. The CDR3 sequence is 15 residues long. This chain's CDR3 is CASSIRPGINYGYTF. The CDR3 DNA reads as TGCGCCAGCAGCATCCGTCCAGGGATAAACTATGGCTACACCTTC.

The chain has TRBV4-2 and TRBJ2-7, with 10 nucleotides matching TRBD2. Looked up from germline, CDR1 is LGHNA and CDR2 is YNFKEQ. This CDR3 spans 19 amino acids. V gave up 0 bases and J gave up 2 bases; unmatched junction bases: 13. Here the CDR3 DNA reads TGTGCCAGCAGCCAAGATAGGGTTAGCGGGAGGACCCAGCCCTACGAGCAGTACTTC. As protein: CASSQDRVSGRTQPYEQYF.